This T cell receptor (beta chain) was documented in a study of CD8 T cells in ankylosing spondylitis. Whole-study results and caveats: Past research had described some motif variants in reactive arthritis synovial fluid and blood. Clones linked to disease were reported to show significant enrichment in matched ankylosing spondylitis synovial fluid. The study identified a TCR beta motif of under ten highly homologous variants that appeared characteristic of ankylosing spondylitis blood.

This clonotype was seen ten or more times. The antigen remains unidentified. Molecular-barcoded quantitative 5'-RACE produced these TCR beta libraries. One entry per CDR3 protein, called by TCRdb with MiXCR from the 5' RACE reads. The data hold some 220,000 distinct CDR3 sequences, with 7% to 8% observed a single time. Germline CDR1 reads MNHEY; CDR2 reads SVGEGT. V was clipped by 0 bases and J by 6 bases, with 11 bases between them. This CDR3 has 14 residues. The sequenced material came from blood, either unsorted or a sorted T cell fraction (not recorded which). This chain connects TRBV6-2 or TRBV6-3 to TRBJ1-2, with D perhaps matching TRBD1 (5 bases). This sequence was found in a male donor with ankylosing spondylitis. The DNA of the CDR3 is TGTGCCAGCAGTTACTCAGAGGGGAGCAATGGCTACACCTTC. This translates into CASSYSEGSNGYTF.